One sample yielded the 26 T cell receptor beta chains listed below, sequenced in a study of beta chain features in type 1 diabetes. Expressed TCRB transcripts were sequenced because the entire RNA isolate underwent reverse transcription. Using immunoSEQ multiplex PCR, the repertoire was profiled, and TCRdb retains in-frame clones only, with some absent. The data hold around 300,000 clones, with around 15% observed a single time. Sequencing input: central memory CD4+ T cells from blood. These receptors all come from a man aged 25 to 40 in good health.

The chain joins TRBV29-1 to TRBJ1-2; a weak D match, TRBD1 (5 bases). The CDR3 sequence is 13 residues long. The ends were cut back, 1 base at V and 10 bases at J, with 16 bases in the middle. Germline V gives CDR1 SQVTM, CDR2 ANQGSEA. The CDR3 spells CSVEGRQGLFYTF. CDR3 bases: TGCAGCGTTGAAGGTCGGCAGGGTCTGTTCTACACCTTC.

The genes are TRBV5-5 and TRBJ2-2, with 8 bases matching TRBD2. The ends lost 7 bases at V and 2 bases at J; junction bases unmatched: 7. Germline lookup yields CDR1 SGHKS and CDR2 YYEKEE (reference sequence). The CDR3 has 15 residues. The CDR3 nucleotides are TGTGCCAGCCACGGGGGGGCTAAAAACACCGGGGAGCTGTTTTTT. Protein: CASHGGAKNTGELFF. Together with reference TRBV5-5 and TRBJ2-2, the CDR3 gives the full variable domain: DAGVTQSPTHLIKTRGQQVTLRCSPISGHKSVSWYQQVLGQGPQFIFQYYEKEERGRGNFPDRFSARQFPNYSSELNVNALLLGDSALYLCASHGGAKNTGELFFGEGSRLTVL.

The chain has TRBV7-9 and TRBJ1-4; D remains unclear. Germline CDR1 and CDR2: SEHNR and FQNEAQ (reference sequence). Trimming removed 1 base at V and 2 bases at J, with 8 bases between. This CDR3 region has 15 residues. The CDR3 here is CASSLDGLTNEKLFF. The CDR3 DNA sequence: TGTGCCAGCAGCTTAGATGGGCTTACTAATGAAAAACTGTTTTTT.

The chain recombines TRBV9 with TRBJ1-2; unclear D gene. CDR1 SGDLS and CDR2 YYNGEE come from the germline V gene. Deletions cut 0 bases from V and 2 bases from J, with 20 bases between. The CDR3 loop spans 18 amino acids. The CDR3 loop is CASSVDLGGATFNYGYTF. CDR3 sequence (DNA): TGTGCCAGCAGCGTAGACCTGGGAGGCGCTACTTTCAACTATGGCTACACCTTC.

This clone was counted only a few times. The chain couples TRBV2 to TRBJ2-6; TRBD1 matches 7 bases. CDR1 is SNHLY, CDR2 FYNNEI, per germline. CDR3 length: 17 residues. V dropped 6 bases and J dropped 4; count of bases not matched to a gene: 12. This CDR3 is CASSYDRAAQGANVLTF. As DNA, the CDR3 is TGTGCCAGCAGCTACGACAGGGCTGCCCAGGGGGCCAACGTCCTGACTTTC.

This clone is medium-sized (0.01 to 0.1%). In the same sample, other DNA sequences code for this CDR3. V gene TRBV9 combines with J gene TRBJ2-1, with TRBD2 identical over 8 bases. The trim removed 0 bases at V and 10 bases at J, leaving 3 bases unmatched. This CDR3 spans 13 amino acids. The germline V gene encodes CDR1 SGDLS and CDR2 YYNGEE. DNA for the CDR3: TGTGCCAGCAGCGTAGCGGGGGGGCGGGAGCAGTTCTTC. Translation: CASSVAGGREQFF.

Only a few counts were recorded for this clone. J is TRBJ1-1 and V is TRBV6-5; weak D call: TRBD1 (6 bases). Trimming left V 5 bases short and J 2 bases short, with 15 bases between. The CDR3 sequence is 15 residues long. Germline V gene lookup returns CDR1 MNHEY and CDR2 SVGAGI. The CDR3 sequence: CASSRGVGGNTEAFF. Here the CDR3 DNA reads TGTGCCAGCAGTCGAGGGGTAGGGGGTAACACTGAAGCTTTCTTT.

There are a few counts of this clone. The chain recombines TRBV30 with TRBJ1-5; D is uncertain. The CDR3 has 12 residues. CDR1 is GTSNPN and CDR2 is SVGIG in the germline V gene (reference sequence). The V end lost 0 bases, the J end lost 5 bases, and 5 bases lay between the germline ends. In DNA, the CDR3 is TGTGCCTGGAGTGTAAGGGATCAGCCCCAGCATTTT. It is translated as CAWSVRDQPQHF.

About this clone itself: Other DNA sequences in the sample encode the same CDR3. The CDR3 DNA is TGCAGTGCTAGGCAGACAGATACGCAGTATTTT. Its protein is CSARQTDTQYF. This rearrangement joins TRBV20-1 to TRBJ2-3; D gene uncertain. V was trimmed by 3 bases and J by 3 bases, leaving 4 bases between them. There are 11 residues in the CDR3. Germline V gene sequence: CDR1 DFQATT, CDR2 SNEGSKA (reference sequence).

The V and J genes are TRBV28 and TRBJ2-2, with TRBD2 matching 7 bases. V trimming: 6 bases; J trimming: 4 bases; junction bases outside the gene matches: 8. Germline CDR1 reads MDHEN; CDR2 reads SYDVKM. The CDR3 consists of 15 residues. In DNA form, the CDR3 reads TGTGCCAGCAGCCCCGCGGGGGTACCCACCGGGGAGCTGTTTTTT. Translated, it gives CASSPAGVPTGELFF.

In its sample, this clone was seen a few times. The V call is TRBV4-1, the J call TRBJ1-1; D is perhaps TRBD1 (6 bases). Germline assignment: CDR1 MGHRA and CDR2 YSYEKL. V lost 1 base, J lost 5 bases, and 17 bases lay in between. This CDR3 is 16 amino acids long. CDR3 nucleotides: TGCGCCAGCAGCCAAGGGGGGGCTCTGCCCGGGACTGAAGCTTTCTTT. Translating gives CASSQGGALPGTEAFF.

The rearrangement uses TRBV5-4 and TRBJ1-3; D gene uncertain. With 4 bases removed from V and 0 bases from J, the gap between germline ends came to 17 bases. The CDR3 totals 17 residues. CDR1 is SGHNT and CDR2 is YYREEE in the germline V gene (reference sequence). This CDR3 is CASSHRRGRSSGNTIYF. CDR3 in DNA: TGTGCCAGCAGCCACCGCAGAGGGAGAAGCTCTGGAAACACCATATATTTT. The full variable domain, with the rest looked up from reference TRBV5-4 and TRBJ1-3, is ETGVTQSPTHLIKTRGQQVTLRCSSQSGHNTVSWYQQALGQGPQFIFQYYREEENGRGNFPPRFSGLQFPNYSSELNVNALELDDSALYLCASSHRRGRSSGNTIYFGEGSWLTVV.

This clone was observed a single time. The chain recombines TRBV11-2 with TRBJ1-1; D might be TRBD1 (5 bases). Between the trimmed V and J ends, which lost 6 bases and 1 base, there was a span of 12 bases. This CDR3 is 14 amino acids long. Germline lookup yields CDR1 SGHAT and CDR2 FQNNGV. The CDR3, as DNA: TGTGCCAGCAGAAGGTGGGGGGGGAACACTGAAGCTTTCTTT. It translates to CASRRWGGNTEAFF.

In this sample, this clone turned up a few times. This chain joins TRBV19 and TRBJ1-2, with a tentative D call TRBD1 (6 bases). The CDR3 runs to 14 residues. Trimming took 8 bases from V and 8 from J, leaving 21 bases between them. In germline, CDR1 is LNHDA, CDR2 SQIVND (reference sequence). CDR3 protein: CASSDPFRGLGYTF. The CDR3 DNA is TGTGCCAGTTCCGACCCATTCAGGGGACTGGGCTACACCTTC.

This chain connects TRBV7-6 to TRBJ2-3; possibly TRBD2 for D (6 bases). The ends were cut back, 4 bases at V and 9 bases at J, with 14 bases in the middle. The germline gives CDR1 SGHVS, CDR2 FNYEAQ. The CDR3 is made up of 13 amino acids. CDR3 bases: TGTGCCAGCAGCTCGGAGGAGGGGTTGACGCAGTATTTT. This encodes CASSSEEGLTQYF.

The CDR3 DNA follows: TGTGCCAGCAGCCAGGCCATGGGGTTCTACAATGAGCAGTTCTTC. Translation gives CASSQAMGFYNEQFF. The V gene is TRBV4-2, the J gene TRBJ2-1, with unresolved D. Trimming removed 3 bases at V and 3 bases at J, with 12 bases between. Germline assignment: CDR1 LGHNA and CDR2 YNFKEQ. CDR3 length: 15 amino acids.

This clone was seen a handful of times. The rearrangement uses TRBV27 and TRBJ1-2; D gene ambiguous. Trimming removed 5 bases at V and 8 bases at J, with 33 bases between. CDR3 size: 19 residues. CDR1 is MNHEY, CDR2 SMNVEV, per germline (reference sequence). The CDR3 reads CASSPLSPGQGGSIRGYTF. CDR3 DNA sequence: TGTGCCAGCAGTCCACTGTCGCCAGGCCAAGGTGGATCTATTAGGGGCTACACCTTC.

This clone has a handful of counts. DNA for the CDR3: TGTGCCAGCAGCTTAGCTTCTAGAAGCCTTACAGATACGCAGTATTTT. Translation: CASSLASRSLTDTQYF. The chain links TRBV7-2 to TRBJ2-3; D not certain. The CDR3 runs to 16 residues. The germline V and J ends were trimmed by 0 bases and 3 bases, with 13 bases remaining between them. The germline V gene encodes CDR1 SGHTA and CDR2 FQGNSA.

The V gene is TRBV27, the J gene TRBJ1-2; 11 bases fit TRBD1. From germline, CDR1 is MNHEY and CDR2 SMNVEV (reference sequence). This CDR3 has 14 amino acids. Unmatched junction bases numbered 3, after V lost 1 base and J lost 8 bases. The chain's CDR3 is CASSLWTGGRGYTF. CDR3 sequence (DNA): TGTGCCAGCAGTTTATGGACAGGGGGCAGGGGCTACACCTTC.

The rearrangement links TRBV29-1 to TRBJ2-3; D is perhaps TRBD1 (6 bases). The CDR3 consists of 13 residues. V lost 7 bases, J lost 1 base, and 12 bases lay in between. Germline values: CDR1 SQVTM, CDR2 ANQGSEA. The CDR3 DNA reads as TGCAGCGCTTCCTCAGGGGGCACAGATACGCAGTATTTT. It specifies CSASSGGTDTQYF.

The chain carries TRBV11-3 and TRBJ2-7; 8 bases are a match to TRBD1. The CDR3 contains 13 residues. Germline CDR1 is SGHNT and CDR2 is YENEEA. After removal of 6 bases from V and 4 bases from J, the junction contained 5 bases not matched to a gene. DNA for the CDR3: TGTGCCAGCAGGAAGACAGGGGCTTACGAGCAGTACGTC. Protein sequence: CASRKTGAYEQYV.

This clone was picked up a small number of times. This chain uses TRBV11-3 with TRBJ2-3; a possible D gene is TRBD2 (5 bases). The CDR3 is 14 amino acids. V lost 5 bases and J lost 3, with 12 bases in between. In germline, CDR1 is SGHNT, CDR2 YENEEA. The CDR3 reads CASSHTGDTDTQYF. The CDR3 DNA follows: TGTGCCAGCAGCCACACCGGGGATACAGATACGCAGTATTTT.

This clone came up a few times. V is TRBV6-1 and J is TRBJ2-7, with unresolved D. Germline V gene sequence: CDR1 MNHNS, CDR2 SASEGT. CDR3 size: 13 residues. V was clipped by 5 bases and J by 0 bases, with 8 bases between them. CDR3 loop: CASSTAASYEQYF. The DNA of the CDR3 is TGTGCCAGCAGTACGGCGGCCTCCTACGAGCAGTACTTC.

This clone was observed a few times. The chain links TRBV18 to TRBJ1-6; no firm D call. Germline V gene sequence: CDR1 KGHSH, CDR2 LQKENI. Trimming cost V 0 bases and J 10 bases, with 10 bases left between them. CDR3 length equals 14 residues. The DNA for the CDR3 is TGTGCCAGCTCACCACCAATGGGCGGCTCACCCCTCCACTTT. Its protein product is CASSPPMGGSPLHF. Using reference TRBV18 and TRBJ1-6 for the parts outside the CDR3, the full variable domain is NAGVMQNPRHLVRRRGQEARLRCSPMKGHSHVYWYRQLPEEGLKFMVYLQKENIIDESGMPKERFSAEFPKEGPSILRIQQVVRGDSAAYFCASSPPMGGSPLHFGNGTRLTVT.

This clone was seen a few times. The chain combines TRBV27 with TRBJ1-6; D remains unclear. The CDR3 runs to 13 residues. The V end was cut by 7 bases, the J end by 8 bases, with 12 bases between. Looked up from germline, CDR1 is MNHEY and CDR2 is SMNVEV (reference sequence). The CDR3 loop reads CASKVVSDSPLHF. CDR3 sequence (DNA): TGTGCCAGCAAGGTGGTATCGGATTCACCCCTCCACTTT.

There are a few counts of this clone. A much larger clonotype is one base distant, so this may be a read error. This same CDR3 is encoded by further DNA sequences in the sample. This chain links TRBV7-9 with TRBJ2-6; D unclear. CDR3 length equals 14 residues. V was cut by 2 bases and J by 0 bases, with 2 bases left in between. Germline V gene lookup returns CDR1 SEHNR and CDR2 FQNEAQ (reference sequence). CDR3 loop: CASSLSSGANVLTF. The CDR3 DNA reads TGTGCCAGCAGCTTAAGCTCTGGGGCCAACGTCCTGACTTTC. Drawing the rest from reference TRBV7-9 and TRBJ2-6, the complete variable domain is DTGVSQNPRHKITKRGQNVTFRCDPISEHNRLYWYRQTLGQGPEFLTYFQNEAQLEKSRLLSDRFSAERPKGSFSTLEIQRTEQGDSAMYLCASSLSSGANVLTFGAGSRLTVL.